The rows below give T cell receptor beta chains drawn from one sample of a study of blood T cell repertoires in COVID-19. Using immunoSEQ multiplex PCR, the repertoire was profiled, and TCRdb retains in-frame clones only, with some absent. The sample holds about 97,000 clones, approximately 80% seen once. The sequenced sample consisted of peripheral blood. These receptors came from a man in his 70s with acute or convalescent COVID-19. Both conserved end residues are part of each CDR3. A D gene is named only where the DNA matches it firmly. A row's size may be missing; if present it is once, few, many or a size class.

TRBD1 | NA | TRBJ2-2 | TRBV29-1 | TGCAGCGTTGAAGACGTACAGGGGCGCCGTAACACCGGGGAGCTGTTTTTT | CSVEDVQGRRNTGELFF
TRBD1 | once | TRBJ2-7 | TRBV29-1 | TGCAGCGTTGTTGCAGGGGGCTACGAGCAGTACTTC | CSVVAGGYEQYF
NA | many | TRBJ1-1 | TRBV7-2 | TGTGCCAGCAGCTTAGGGCGGAGCGAAGCTTTCTTT | CASSLGRSEAFF
NA | NA | TRBJ1-2 | TRBV7-2 | TGTGCCAGCAGCTTAGTAACAGGGTTTAACTATGGCTACACCTTC | CASSLVTGFNYGYTF
NA | NA | TRBJ2-7 | TRBV10-1 | TGCGCCAGCAGTGAGTCGGGTAGGGAGTACGAGCAGTACTTC | CASSESGREYEQYF
NA | NA | TRBJ1-2 | TRBV29-1 | TGCAGCGTTCGCTGGCGGGGGCACTATGGCTACACCTTC | CSVRWRGHYGYTF
TRBD1 | NA | TRBJ1-2 | TRBV28 | TGTGCCAGCAGGGAAGGGACAGAAGTGTCCTATGGCTACACCTTC | CASREGTEVSYGYTF
NA | NA | TRBJ2-1 | TRBV5-5 | TGTGCCAGCAGCTTGGGTAGAGCGGCGTTAGCCTACAATGAGCAGTTCTTC | CASSLGRAALAYNEQFF
TRBD2 | NA | TRBJ2-3 | TRBV18 | TGTGCCAGCTCACCACTAGGACTAGCGGGCACAGATACGCAGTATTTT | CASSPLGLAGTDTQYF
NA | NA | TRBJ2-2 | TRBV7-6 | TGTGCCAGCAGCTTAGCTTCGACAGGAAACACCGGGGAGCTGTTTTTT | CASSLASTGNTGELFF
NA | NA | TRBJ1-3 | TRBV29-1 | TGCAGCGTTGAGGGCCCAGGAAACACCATATATTTT | CSVEGPGNTIYF
NA | NA | TRBJ1-1 | TRBV28 | TGTGCCAGCAGTTTACCAATTACTCAAGAGAGGAACACTGAAGCTTTCTTT | CASSLPITQERNTEAFF
NA | NA | TRBJ1-5 | TRBV28 | TGTGCCAGCAGTTTCAGGGTGGCTCAGCCCCAGCATTTT | CASSFRVAQPQHF
NA | NA | TRBJ2-1 | TRBV18 | TGTGCCAGCTCACCTATTCGGACAGAAGCGACCTACAATGAGCAGTTCTTC | CASSPIRTEATYNEQFF
TRBD2 | NA | TRBJ2-2 | TRBV9 | TGTGCCAGCAGCCCGGGGGGAGCAGGTACCGGGGAGCTGTTTTTT | CASSPGGAGTGELFF
NA | NA | TRBJ1-2 | TRBV4-1 | TGCGCCAGCAGCCAACCCAGGGTCGGGGGAAATGGCTACACCTTC | CASSQPRVGGNGYTF
TRBD1 | NA | TRBJ1-6 | TRBV3-1/TRBV3-2 | TGTGCCAGCAGCCAGCGGACAGGGGGCGACTCACCCCTCCACTTT | CASSQRTGGDSPLHF
NA | NA | TRBJ2-1 | TRBV7-3 | TGTGCCAGCAGCTTACTCCGGGAGCAGGAGCAGTTCTTC | CASSLLREQEQFF
NA | NA | TRBJ1-2 | TRBV12-3/TRBV12-4 | TGTGCCACCTATGCGGGACCCGCGGCTGGCTACACCTTC | CATYAGPAAGYTF
NA | NA | TRBJ2-5 | TRBV7-2 | TGTGCCAGCAGCTTAAATGCGGGGGAGACCCAGTACTTC | CASSLNAGETQYF
TRBD1 | NA | TRBJ1-5 | TRBV7-2 | TGTGCCAGCAGCAGACAGGGGGTAAGGGGTAATCAGCCCCAGCATTTT | CASSRQGVRGNQPQHF
NA | once | TRBJ2-7 | TRBV4-1 | TGCGCCAGCAGCCAAGATGAAAGCTCAGGCTGGGACGAGCAGTACTTC | CASSQDESSGWDEQYF
NA | NA | TRBJ2-1 | TRBV5-1 | TGCGCCAGCAGCTTGCTGCCAGGTAGCTACAATGAGCAGTTCTTC | CASSLLPGSYNEQFF
TRBD2 | NA | TRBJ2-7 | TRBV4-2 | TGTGCCAGCAGCCAAGCAACTAGCGGGACGTTTTTGACCTACGAGCAGTACTTC | CASSQATSGTFLTYEQYF
TRBD2 | NA | TRBJ2-5 | TRBV4-2 | TGTGCCAGCAGCGAGGGACTAGCGATTGGAGAGACCCAGTACTTC | CASSEGLAIGETQYF
TRBD2 | NA | TRBJ2-1 | TRBV11-1 | TGTGCCAGCAGATCTAGCGGGGGGACTTCCTACAATGAGCAGTTCTTC | CASRSSGGTSYNEQFF
TRBD2 | NA | TRBJ2-3 | TRBV7-6 | TGTGCCAGCAGCTCTAGCGGGGGGGCAGATACGCAGTATTTT | CASSSSGGADTQYF
NA | NA | TRBJ2-7 | TRBV4-3 | TGCGCCAGTAAGGTGGGCGCAGACTCCTACGAGCAGTACTTC | CASKVGADSYEQYF
NA | once | TRBJ2-7 | TRBV5-6 | TGTGCCAGCAGCGCGCAACAGGGCTCCTACGAGCAGTACTTC | CASSAQQGSYEQYF
TRBD1 | NA | TRBJ1-5 | TRBV6-5 | TGTGCCAGCAGTCCCGACAGGGTGAATCAGCCCCAGCATTTT | CASSPDRVNQPQHF
TRBD2 | NA | TRBJ2-7 | TRBV28 | TGTGCCACACGGGGCGGGAGGTACTACGAGCAGTACTTC | CATRGGRYYEQYF
NA | NA | TRBJ2-3 | TRBV15 | TGTGCCACCAGCAGGCCCCAGAACAGGTTTACGCAGTATTTT | CATSRPQNRFTQYF
NA | NA | TRBJ1-2 | TRBV7-9 | TGTGCCAGCAGCTCGACCCAGGGCATGAATGGCTACACCTTC | CASSSTQGMNGYTF
NA | NA | TRBJ1-1 | TRBV5-5 | TGTGCCAGCAGCTTGGGGGGCAGTGTTAACACTGAAGCTTTCTTT | CASSLGGSVNTEAFF
NA | NA | TRBJ2-2 | TRBV6-1 | TGTGCCAGCAGTGATCAACAGGGGAGGTCCGGGGAGCTGTTTTTT | CASSDQQGRSGELFF
TRBD1 | NA | TRBJ1-6 | TRBV5-6 | TGTGCCAGCAGGTACCGGGACAGGGTATTGTCACCCCTCCACTTT | CASRYRDRVLSPLHF
TRBD1 | once | TRBJ1-1 | TRBV15 | TGTGCCACGCAGGGGGCGCGGGACACTGAAGCTTTCTTT | CATQGARDTEAFF
TRBD1 | NA | TRBJ2-3 | TRBV29-1 | TGCAGCGTGGAACAGGGGGCTGGGGGCACAGATACGCAGTATTTT | CSVEQGAGGTDTQYF
NA | NA | TRBJ2-7 | TRBV6-5 | TGTGCCAGCCTAGATCTCGAGCAGTACTTC | CASLDLEQYF
TRBD2 | once | TRBJ2-5 | TRBV11-2 | TGTGCCAGCAGCCCCGTCGGAGTAGCGGGGGGGCAAGAGACCCAGTACTTC | CASSPVGVAGGQETQYF
TRBD1 | NA | TRBJ2-5 | TRBV30 | TGTGCCTGGACTGGACAGGGGGAGACCCAGTACTTC | CAWTGQGETQYF
TRBD1 | NA | TRBJ2-7 | TRBV18 | TGTGCCAGCTCACGGACAGGGTGGTGGGTCGAGCAGTACTTC | CASSRTGWWVEQYF
TRBD2 | NA | TRBJ2-1 | TRBV3-1/TRBV3-2 | TGTGCCAGCAGCCGACTCCTAGCGGGGCTGGTCAATGAGCAGTTCTTC | CASSRLLAGLVNEQFF
TRBD2 | few | TRBJ2-3 | TRBV7-3 | TGTGCCAGCAGTCGTCCTAGGACTAGCGGGGATTATTTT | CASSRPRTSGDYF
NA | NA | TRBJ2-7 | TRBV11-2 | TGTGCCAGCAGCTTGGCTCTAGCATTCGAGCAGTACTTC | CASSLALAFEQYF
NA | NA | TRBJ2-1 | TRBV7-3 | TGTGCCAGTGCCCTCGACAGTTACAATGAGCAGTTCTTC | CASALDSYNEQFF
TRBD1 | NA | TRBJ2-3 | TRBV11-2 | TGTGCCAGCAGCTTAAGGACAGTGGGACAGTCGCAGTATTTT | CASSLRTVGQSQYF
NA | NA | TRBJ1-6 | TRBV5-1 | TGCGCCAGCAGCTTGGAGGAGGACTTCCCGAATTCACCCCTCCACTTT | CASSLEEDFPNSPLHF
TRBD1 | NA | TRBJ2-7 | TRBV29-1 | TGCAGCGTTGGACAGGGATCCTACGAGCAGTACTTC | CSVGQGSYEQYF
TRBD1 | NA | TRBJ2-7 | TRBV11-2 | TGTGCCAGCAGCCTACGACAGGGGGGTCCCTACGAGCAGTACTTC | CASSLRQGGPYEQYF
NA | NA | TRBJ2-2 | TRBV5-1 | TGCGCCAGCAGCCCGGGACTCCCGAACACCGGGGAGCTGTTTTTT | CASSPGLPNTGELFF
TRBD2 | once | TRBJ2-1 | TRBV28 | TGTGCCAGTACACAATCCGGACTAGCGTATAGCTCCTACAATGAGCAGTTCTTC | CASTQSGLAYSSYNEQFF
NA | NA | TRBJ2-7 | TRBV5-1 | TGCGCCAGCAGCTTGGTACAGGGTGCCTACGAGCAGTACTTC | CASSLVQGAYEQYF
NA | NA | TRBJ2-7 | TRBV29-1 | TGCAGCGTCGGCCCGGGGTACGAGCAGTACTTC | CSVGPGYEQYF
NA | NA | TRBJ1-4 | TRBV5-6 | TGTGCCAGCAGCTTGGGTCAGGTGTCGATTGAAAAACTGTTTTTT | CASSLGQVSIEKLFF
TRBD1 | NA | TRBJ2-1 | TRBV18 | TGTGCCAGCTCACCCCCCGGGACAGGGACCAATGAGCAGTTCTTC | CASSPPGTGTNEQFF
NA | NA | TRBJ1-4 | TRBV4-1 | TGCGCCAGCAGCCAACCGGACAGTATGGAAAAACTGTTTTTT | CASSQPDSMEKLFF
NA | NA | TRBJ2-7 | TRBV5-1 | TGCGCCAGCAGCTTGCAAGGGAATGCGGGGATTTACGAGCAGTACTTC | CASSLQGNAGIYEQYF
TRBD1 | NA | TRBJ1-2 | TRBV7-8 | TGTGCCAGCAGCTTGACAGGGAGCTATGGCTACACCTTC | CASSLTGSYGYTF
TRBD1 | NA | TRBJ1-6 | TRBV2 | TGTGCCAGTAAAGATTCGGGACAGATGAATTCACCCCTCCACTTT | CASKDSGQMNSPLHF